This T cell receptor (beta chain) was recorded in a study of cytomegalovirus exposure and HLA in healthy donors. The CDR3 totals 13 residues. Germline CDR1 and CDR2: MNHEY and SVGAGI. V lost 6 bases, J lost 2 bases, and 10 bases lay in between. PCR amplification relied on 60 Vbeta primers (plus 13 Jbeta primers). Sequencing used immunoSEQ multiplex PCR; TCRdb keeps in-frame clones, though not all of them. The sample lists about 160,000 clones; roughly 83% were seen once. The sequence derives from a man younger than 40 in good health and CMV-seronegative. This chain connects TRBV6-5 to TRBJ1-2, with D possibly matching TRBD1 (5 bases). Specimen: PBMCs. CDR3 residues: CASRTGGNYGYTF. The CDR3 DNA sequence: TGTGCCAGCAGGACTGGGGGGAACTATGGCTACACCTTC.